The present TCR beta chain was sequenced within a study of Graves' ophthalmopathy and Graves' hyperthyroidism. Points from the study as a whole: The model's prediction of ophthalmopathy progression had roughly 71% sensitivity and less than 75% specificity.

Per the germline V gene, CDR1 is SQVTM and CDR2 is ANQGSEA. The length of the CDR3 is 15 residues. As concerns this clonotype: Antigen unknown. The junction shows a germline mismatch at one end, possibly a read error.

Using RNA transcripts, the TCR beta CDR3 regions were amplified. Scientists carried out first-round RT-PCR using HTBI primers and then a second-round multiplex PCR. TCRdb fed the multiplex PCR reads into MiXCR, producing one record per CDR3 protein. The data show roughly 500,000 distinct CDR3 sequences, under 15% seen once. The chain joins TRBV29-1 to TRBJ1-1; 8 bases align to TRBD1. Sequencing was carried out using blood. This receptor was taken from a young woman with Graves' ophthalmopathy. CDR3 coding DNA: TGCAGCGTTTTGTACAGGGGGAGAAGAGGGGCTGAATCTTTCTTT. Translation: CSVLYRGRRGAESFF.